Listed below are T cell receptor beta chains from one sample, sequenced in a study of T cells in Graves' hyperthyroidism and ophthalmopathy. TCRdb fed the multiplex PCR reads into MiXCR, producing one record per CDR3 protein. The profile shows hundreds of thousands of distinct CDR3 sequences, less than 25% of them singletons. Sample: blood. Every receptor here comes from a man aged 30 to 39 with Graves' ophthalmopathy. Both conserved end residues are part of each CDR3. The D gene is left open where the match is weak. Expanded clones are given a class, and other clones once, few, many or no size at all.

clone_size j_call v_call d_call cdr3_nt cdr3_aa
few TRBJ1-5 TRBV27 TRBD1 TGTGCCAGCAGTCCTCCGGGGACAGCGCAGCCCCAGCATTTT CASSPPGTAQPQHF
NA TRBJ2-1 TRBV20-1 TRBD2 TGCAGTGCTCCAGGACAGGGGGGGACTAGCGGGAGTTACAATGAGCAGTTCTTC CSAPGQGGTSGSYNEQFF
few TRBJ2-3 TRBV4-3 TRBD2 TGCGCCAGCAGCCAAGATCCCGCTAGCGGGAGTTCCACAGATACGCAGTATTTT CASSQDPASGSSTDTQYF
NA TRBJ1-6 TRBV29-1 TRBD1 TGCAGCGTACGGGACAGGGAGGGACCTAGCTCCTATAATTCACCCCTCCACTTT CSVRDREGPSSYNSPLHF
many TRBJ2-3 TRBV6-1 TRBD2 TGTGCCAGCAGTTTAGGACTAGCGGGAACTAGCACAGATACGCAGTATTTT CASSLGLAGTSTDTQYF
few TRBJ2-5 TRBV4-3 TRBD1 TGCGCCAGCAGCCAAGTACGGGGCAGGGGGTATGAGACCCAGTACTTC CASSQVRGRGYETQYF
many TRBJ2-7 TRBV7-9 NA TGTGCCAGCAGCCATACCAGACAGGCGGGCGAGCAGTACTTC CASSHTRQAGEQYF
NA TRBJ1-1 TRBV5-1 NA TGTGCCAGCAGCCAGGGACCTACGAACACTGAAGCTTTCTTT CASSQGPTNTEAFF
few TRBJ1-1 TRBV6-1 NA TGTGCCAGCAGTGAAAGGCCGGGAGTGAACACTGAAGCTTTCTTT CASSERPGVNTEAFF
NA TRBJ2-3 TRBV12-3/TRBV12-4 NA TGTGCCAGCAGTTTGCTAGTCCTAGATGCGCAGTATTTT CASSLLVLDAQYF
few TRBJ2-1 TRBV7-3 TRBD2 TGTGCCAGCAGCCTCCACCCCTTGCGGGAGGGGACCTACAATGAGCAGTTCTTC CASSLHPLREGTYNEQFF
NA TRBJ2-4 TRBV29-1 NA TGCAGCGGACTGGGTTGGGACGGGGCCAAAAACATTCAGTACTTC CSGLGWDGAKNIQYF
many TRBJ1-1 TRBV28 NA TGTGCCAGCAGTTTATCGGTCCCGAACACTGAAGCTTTCTTT CASSLSVPNTEAFF
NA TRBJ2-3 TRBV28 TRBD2 TGTGCCAGCAGTTTTCTAGCGGGAGGAGATACGCAGTATTTT CASSFLAGGDTQYF
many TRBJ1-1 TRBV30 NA TGTGCCTGGAGTGTATCCCCTGAAGCTTTCTTT CAWSVSPEAFF
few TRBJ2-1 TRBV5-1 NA TGCGCCAGCAGCTTGGCCAGGACTTACTCCTACAATGAGCAGTTCTTC CASSLARTYSYNEQFF
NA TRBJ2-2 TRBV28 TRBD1 TGTGCCAGCAGTAAAATGACAGGGGTGGTGGGGAACGGGGAGCTGTTTTTT CASSKMTGVVGNGELFF
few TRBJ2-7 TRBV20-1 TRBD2 TGCAGTGCTACGTTACTAGCGGGGGGCTACGAGCAGTACTTC CSATLLAGGYEQYF
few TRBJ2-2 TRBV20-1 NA TGCAGTGCTGTAGGGGGGGAGCTGTTTTTT CSAVGGELFF
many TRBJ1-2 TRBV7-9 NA TGTGCCAGCAGCCCAACAGGGTCTGGGGGCTACACCTTC CASSPTGSGGYTF
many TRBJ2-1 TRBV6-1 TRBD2 TGTGCCAGCAGGGCCGGGACTAGGGCCTCCCATGAGCAGTTCTTC CASRAGTRASHEQFF
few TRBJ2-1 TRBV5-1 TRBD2 TGCGCCAGCAGCACCGGGACTAGCGGGAGGGTCTACAATGAGCAGTTCTTC CASSTGTSGRVYNEQFF
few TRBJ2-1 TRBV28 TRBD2 TGTGCCAGCAGTTCGGGACTAGAATTTGAGCAGTTCTTC CASSSGLEFEQFF
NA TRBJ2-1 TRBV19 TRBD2 TGTGCCAGCAATCCCCGGCAAGGGAGCGGGAGCTACAATGAGCAGTTCTTC CASNPRQGSGSYNEQFF
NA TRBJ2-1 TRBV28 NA TGTGCCAGCAACGGGTCCCCCTACAATGAGCAGTTCTTC CASNGSPYNEQFF
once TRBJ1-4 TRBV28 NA TGTGCCAGCAGTATGACAGATAGAACTGAAAAACTGTTTTTT CASSMTDRTEKLFF
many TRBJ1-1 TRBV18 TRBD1 TGTGCCAGCTCACTCCGACAGGGCGCCAACACTGAAGCTTTCTTT CASSLRQGANTEAFF
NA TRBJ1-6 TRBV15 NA TGTGCCACCAGCAGAGGGAGGAATTCACCCCTCCACTTT CATSRGRNSPLHF